One and the same sample provided the 21 T cell receptor beta chains below, sequenced in a study of T cells in localized non-small cell lung cancer (dated by TCRdb to the early 2020s). The method behind the library was the immunoSEQ multiplex PCR assay. TCRdb took this table from immuneACCESS and kept in-frame rearrangements with V and J called. Such tables lack part of the clones; where checked against another copy, unresolved V genes explain under half of the gap, and the rest is unexplained. The sample data list more than 3,500 clones, and 25% of these were observed just once. Approximately 8.2% of the sample comes from the top ten. The sequencing here drew on lung tumor tissue, taken before any cancer treatment. These receptors originate from a male donor older than 55 with stage I lung adenocarcinoma.

This clone was seen a few times. The chain recombines TRBV18 with TRBJ2-1; no reliable D call. CDR3 length: 14 amino acids. Germline V lookup: CDR1 KGHSH, CDR2 LQKENI. Trimming took off 0 bases at V and 10 bases at J, with 13 bases between the two ends. The CDR3: CASSPPGLGWEQFF. The CDR3 DNA sequence: TGTGCCAGCTCACCACCCGGTTTGGGTTGGGAGCAGTTCTTC.

This clone turned up a few times. The chain couples TRBV14 to TRBJ1-1, with D tentatively TRBD1 (5 bases). Looked up from germline, CDR1 is SGHDN and CDR2 is FVKESK. Trimming shortened V by 0 bases and J by 0 bases, and 11 bases separated the two germline ends. The CDR3 consists of 16 residues. CDR3: CASSQDGGIMNTEAFF. Here the CDR3 DNA reads TGTGCCAGCAGCCAAGATGGGGGGATCATGAACACTGAAGCTTTCTTT.

The rearrangement joins TRBV19 to TRBJ1-4; weak D call: TRBD1 (5 bases). The germline CDR1 and CDR2 sequences are LNHDA and SQIVND (reference sequence). The CDR3 loop spans 16 amino acids. Trimming took 4 bases from V and 0 from J, leaving 12 bases between them. The CDR3 nucleotides read TGTGCCAGTAGTACGCGACAGCCTGCAACTAATGAAAAACTGTTTTTT. Translation: CASSTRQPATNEKLFF.

This chain uses TRBV7-5 with TRBJ2-1; the table's D call of TRBD1 was not tested on the DNA. TRBV7-5 is an annotated pseudogene. CDR3 size: 15 residues. CDR3 loop: CASSSYRDSGNEQFF. The DNA for the CDR3 is TGTGCCAGCAGTTCATATCGGGACAGTGGCAATGAGCAGTTCTTC.

The rearrangement joins TRBV6-8 to TRBJ1-1, with D unresolved. CDR3 size: 16 residues. In germline, CDR1 is MNHGY, CDR2 SAAAGT. Trimming stripped 4 bases from V and 2 bases from J, with 17 bases between. Here the CDR3 reads CASSSFSTEVNTEAFF. The DNA for the CDR3 is TGTGCCAGCAGTTCTTTTTCTACAGAAGTAAACACTGAAGCTTTCTTT.

This clone has only a few counts. The CDR3 loop reads CASSYGQGAYEQYF. CDR3 nucleotide sequence: TGTGCCAGCAGCTATGGACAGGGAGCCTACGAGCAGTACTTC. The chain combines TRBV11-3 with TRBJ2-7; TRBD1 agrees at 8 bases. V trimming: 4 bases; J trimming: 2 bases; junction bases outside the gene matches: 4. This CDR3 has 14 amino acids. Germline lookup yields CDR1 SGHNT and CDR2 YENEEA.

CDR3 in amino acids: CASSLGQMNTEAFF. In nucleotides, the CDR3 is TGTGCCAGCAGCTTGGGCCAGATGAACACTGAAGCTTTCTTT. The chain combines TRBV11-3 with TRBJ1-1; D gene uncertain. The CDR3 is 14 residues long. The germline gives CDR1 SGHNT, CDR2 YENEEA. Trimming took off 3 bases at V and 0 bases at J, with 8 bases between the two ends. The full variable domain, with the rest looked up from reference TRBV11-3 and TRBJ1-1, is EAGVVQSPRYKIIEKKQPVAFWCNPISGHNTLYWYLQNLGQGPELLIRYENEEAVDDSQLPKDRFSAERLKGVDSTLKIQPAELGDSAVYLCASSLGQMNTEAFFGQGTRLTVV.

The rearrangement joins TRBV19 to TRBJ1-5; D not resolved. Germline V gene data show CDR1 as LNHDA and CDR2 as SQIVND (reference sequence). V gave up 5 bases and J gave up 1 base, with 15 bases separating them. CDR3 length equals 16 residues. The DNA for the CDR3 is TGTGCCAGTAGTCCCGGAAAATGGGTGAGCAATCAGCCCCAGCATTTT. Protein sequence: CASSPGKWVSNQPQHF.

V gene TRBV7-5 combines with J gene TRBJ1-4. TRBV7-5 is marked as a pseudogene. The CDR3 is 16 residues long. The CDR3 region is CASSLGGGGQNEKLFF. In nucleotides, the CDR3 is TGTGCCAGCAGCTTGGGGGGAGGAGGGCAGAATGAAAAACTGTTTTTT.

The J gene is TRBJ2-3, the V gene TRBV6-8; the D is unclear. Trimming stripped 4 bases from V and 0 bases from J, with 5 bases between. The CDR3 runs to 13 residues. CDR1 and CDR2 from the germline V gene are MNHGY and SAAAGT. Here the CDR3 reads CASSLASTDTQYF. The CDR3 DNA reads TGTGCCAGCAGTTTAGCTAGCACAGATACGCAGTATTTT.

This chain connects TRBV19 to TRBJ1-4; 9 nucleotides align to TRBD1. The ends lost 5 bases at V and 8 bases at J; junction bases unmatched: 6. The CDR3 has 14 residues. Germline values: CDR1 LNHDA, CDR2 SQIVND (reference sequence). CDR3 DNA: TGTGCCAGTAGTGACAGGGGGTTGGGAGAAAAACTGTTTTTT. The encoded protein is CASSDRGLGEKLFF.

This clone was seen only a few times. V is TRBV5-4 and J is TRBJ1-4, with D possibly TRBD1 on 5 matching bases. V was cut by 3 bases and J by 8 bases, with 14 bases left in between. Looked up from germline, CDR1 is SGHNT and CDR2 is YYREEE (reference sequence). The CDR3 sequence is 14 residues long. The CDR3 here is CASSWGGKGEKLFF. CDR3 sequence (DNA): TGTGCCAGCAGCTGGGGGGGGAAAGGGGAAAAACTGTTTTTT.

This clone was found many times. This chain uses TRBV6-8 with TRBJ1-2; 7 bases match TRBD1. This CDR3 region has 13 residues. CDR1 and CDR2 (germline): MNHGY, SAAAGT. V gave up 8 bases and J gave up 4 bases; unmatched junction bases: 7. CDR3 coding DNA: TGTGCCAGCCACAGGGGTGATTCCTATGGCTACACCTTC. Protein: CASHRGDSYGYTF.

The V call is TRBV18, the J call TRBJ1-1; D perhaps matches TRBD1 (5 bases). This CDR3 has 15 residues. Germline V gene data show CDR1 as KGHSH and CDR2 as LQKENI. Deletions cut 4 bases from V and 5 bases from J, with 17 bases between. In DNA form, the CDR3 reads TGTGCCAGCTCACTCCAAGAGGGACGTTGGACTGAAGCTTTCTTT. This encodes CASSLQEGRWTEAFF.

The chain couples TRBV6-8 to TRBJ1-5; 10 bases fit TRBD1. This CDR3 region has 20 residues. The trim removed 6 bases at V and 2 bases at J, leaving 19 bases unmatched. Germline lookup yields CDR1 MNHGY and CDR2 SAAAGT. The CDR3 nucleotides read TGTGCCAGCAGGGGATCTAGGGGACAGGGGTCTTTGTCGGGCAATCAGCCCCAGCATTTT. It codes for CASRGSRGQGSLSGNQPQHF.

This clone has only a few counts. This chain connects TRBV15 to TRBJ1-2, with 7 bases identical to TRBD1. CDR1 and CDR2 (germline): LNHNV, YYDKDF (reference sequence). V shed 0 bases and J 4 bases; nucleotides not matched to a gene: 2. This CDR3 comprises 14 residues. The CDR3 loop reads CATSRDRQGYGYTF. In DNA form, the CDR3 reads TGTGCCACCAGCAGAGATAGACAGGGCTATGGCTACACCTTC.

The chain couples TRBV29-1 to TRBJ2-5; TRBD1 aligns across 7 bases. Unmatched junction bases numbered 14, after V lost 6 bases and J lost 4 bases. CDR1 and CDR2 from the germline V gene are SQVTM and ANQGSEA. CDR3 length equals 15 residues. The CDR3: CSVLKNGQGVETQYF. CDR3 bases: TGCAGCGTACTGAAAAATGGCCAGGGGGTAGAGACCCAGTACTTC. The full variable domain, with the rest looked up from reference TRBV29-1 and TRBJ2-5, is SAVISQKPSRDICQRGTSLTIQCQVDSQVTMMFWYRQQPGQSLTLIATANQGSEATYESGFVIDKFPISRPNLTFSTLTVSNMSPEDSSIYLCSVLKNGQGVETQYFGPGTRLLVL.

The gene calls are TRBV5-1 and TRBJ2-3; the D gene is possibly TRBD1 (6 bases). Between the trimmed V and J ends, which lost 3 bases and 8 bases, there was a span of 16 bases. The CDR3 is 14 amino acids. Per germline, CDR1 SGHRS and CDR2 YFSETQ. DNA of the CDR3: TGCGCCAGCAGCTCCGGGGACATACCTACTACGCAGTATTTT. Residues: CASSSGDIPTTQYF.

This clone was seen a few times. The chain couples TRBV11-3 to TRBJ2-1; either TRBD1 or TRBD2 may supply D (6 bases each). Trimming shortened V by 4 bases and J by 10 bases, and 17 bases separated the two germline ends. CDR1 and CDR2 from the germline V gene are SGHNT and YENEEA. The CDR3 spans 14 residues. The CDR3 bases are TGTGCCAGCAGCTACTTGGTTGGGGGGACAGAGCAGTTCTTC. Its protein product is CASSYLVGGTEQFF.

V gene TRBV1 combines with J gene TRBJ2-3; the DNA was not used to check the table's D call, TRBD2. TRBV1 is annotated as a pseudogene. The CDR3 is 18 residues long. The CDR3 region is CTSSQEGSSGGLADTQYF. CDR3 coding DNA: TGCACCAGCAGCCAAGAGGGTTCTAGCGGGGGGTTGGCAGATACGCAGTATTTT.

This clone was counted between two and nine times. The genes are TRBV15 and TRBJ1-1, with TRBD1 as a possible D gene (6 bases). Germline V gene data show CDR1 as LNHNV and CDR2 as YYDKDF (reference sequence). CDR3 length: 15 amino acids. V dropped 0 bases and J dropped 4 bases, with 12 bases sitting between them. The DNA for the CDR3 is TGTGCCACCAGCAGAGAACCGGGACACTTCACTGAAGCTTTCTTT. Its translation: CATSREPGHFTEAFF.